Following are 16 T cell receptor beta chains from one sample sequenced in a study of vaccination and CD4 T cells after COVID-19. Their antigens remain unidentified. CD4+ T cells that had been cultured provided DNA sequenced with the Oncomine TCR Beta short-read assay. TCRdb re-called the PCR reads through MiXCR, storing one row per CDR3 protein. This sample has about 10,000 distinct CDR3 sequences, with approximately 65% found just once. The treatment here: roughly ten-day PBMC culture with coronavirus spike peptide pools or control peptides (ViraFEST assay). The sample consisted of CD4+ T cells from blood, cultured in vitro, taken before SARS-CoV-2 vaccination. The receptors were sampled from a human donor who had recovered from COVID-19.

On this clonotype: The junction shows a germline mismatch at one end, possibly a read error. The chain has TRBV7-2 and TRBJ2-1; the match to TRBD2 covers 10 bases. This CDR3 is 15 amino acids long. Germline V CDR1 and CDR2: SGHTA, FQGNSA. CDR3 nucleotides: TGCGCCAGCAGCTGGACTAGCGGAACTTACAATGAGCAGTTCTTC. It translates to CASSWTSGTYNEQFF.

The V and J genes are TRBV7-2 and TRBJ1-1, with D possibly TRBD1 on 5 matching bases. V lost 5 bases to trimming and J lost 1 base, with 14 bases between them. The CDR3 contains 15 residues. CDR1 and CDR2 (germline): SGHTA, FQGNSA. The CDR3 is CASSARPGANTEAFF. As DNA, the CDR3 is TGTGCCAGCAGCGCCCGACCCGGGGCGAACACTGAAGCTTTCTTT.

The gene calls are TRBV27 and TRBJ1-5; TRBD1 agrees at 9 bases. CDR3 length: 14 residues. Germline-derived CDR1 and CDR2 are MNHEY and SMNVEV (reference sequence). With V trimmed by 6 bases and J by 3 bases, 3 bases remained unmatched. The CDR3: CASSNRGPNQPQHF. CDR3 nucleotides: TGTGCCAGCAGCAACAGGGGGCCCAATCAGCCCCAGCATTTT.

The chain combines TRBV19 with TRBJ2-3; TRBD1 matches 9 bases. This CDR3 has 15 amino acids. Germline CDR1 reads LNHDA; CDR2 reads SQIVND (reference sequence). V lost 6 bases to trimming and J lost 2 bases; unmatched junction nucleotides: 6. The CDR3 here is CASRRTGVATDTQYF. DNA for the CDR3: TGTGCCAGTAGAAGGACAGGGGTTGCCACAGATACGCAGTATTTT.

The chain employs TRBV10-3 and TRBJ1-5; D possibly corresponds to TRBD1 (5 bases). Germline V gene sequence: CDR1 ENHRY, CDR2 SYGVKD. Trimming shortened V by 3 bases and J by 0 bases, and 9 bases separated the two germline ends. The CDR3 contains 15 residues. CDR3 sequence reads: CAISEGADSNQPQHF. CDR3 DNA: TGTGCCATCAGTGAAGGGGCGGATAGCAATCAGCCCCAGCATTTT.

This clonotype was recorded only once. The chain employs TRBV7-2 and TRBJ2-7; 10 bases align to TRBD2. The CDR3 is made up of 15 amino acids. V was clipped by 6 bases and J by 6 bases; unmatched bases: 11. Looked up from germline, CDR1 is SGHTA and CDR2 is FQGNSA. CDR3 protein: CASSYIAGGGPEQYF. The DNA for the CDR3 is TGTGCCAGCAGTTACATAGCGGGAGGCGGTCCCGAGCAGTACTTC. Together with reference TRBV7-2 and TRBJ2-7, the CDR3 gives the full variable domain: GAGVSQSPSNKVTEKGKDVELRCDPISGHTALYWYRQSLGQGLEFLIYFQGNSAPDKSGLPSDRFSAERTGGSVSTLTIQRTQQEDSAVYLCASSYIAGGGPEQYFGPGTRLTVT.

The V gene is TRBV28, the J gene TRBJ2-5, with D unresolved. V gave up 6 bases and J gave up 1 base, with 12 bases separating them. This CDR3 is 14 amino acids long. Germline CDR1 and CDR2: MDHEN and SYDVKM. CDR3 DNA sequence: TGTGCCAGCAGATCTTTCCAGAGCCAAGAGACCCAGTACTTC. Translating it yields CASRSFQSQETQYF.

The chain recombines TRBV27 with TRBJ1-6, with 8 bases that match TRBD1. Per germline, CDR1 MNHEY and CDR2 SMNVEV (reference sequence). The CDR3 runs to 15 residues. V dropped 6 bases and J dropped 9; count of bases not matched to a gene: 10. The CDR3 sequence is CASRDRGGDFSPLHF. Written as DNA, the CDR3 is TGTGCCAGCAGAGACAGGGGAGGGGATTTTTCACCCCTCCACTTT.

J is TRBJ1-4 and V is TRBV6-1; D is ambiguous. The CDR3 loop spans 17 amino acids. V gave up 6 bases and J gave up 0 bases, with 17 bases separating them. The germline V gene has CDR1 MNHNS and CDR2 SASEGT. CDR3 sequence reads: CASSSGAGNPTNEKLFF. The DNA of the CDR3 is TGTGCCAGCAGCTCCGGAGCCGGAAATCCAACTAATGAAAAACTGTTTTTT.

The chain recombines TRBV4-2 with TRBJ2-7; D call uncertain. Germline CDR1 and CDR2: LGHNA and YNFKEQ. The CDR3 length is 13 residues. Trimming left V 4 bases short and J 3 bases short, with 10 bases between. CDR3 region: CASSLEPSYEQYF. CDR3 sequence (DNA): TGTGCCAGCAGCCTGGAGCCTAGCTACGAGCAGTACTTC.

This clonotype was seen once. The V call is TRBV28, the J call TRBJ2-7; TRBD1 aligns across 7 bases. J was trimmed by 4 bases and V by 6 bases; bases with no gene match: 12. The length of the CDR3 is 15 residues. Germline loops: CDR1 MDHEN, CDR2 SYDVKM. The CDR3 region has the DNA TGTGCCAGCAGGGCCCGGGTAGGGGGCAGGTACGAGCAGTACTTC. It encodes CASRARVGGRYEQYF.

The V gene is TRBV7-3, the J gene TRBJ2-7; no firm D call. V lost 5 bases and J 5 bases, leaving 13 bases between the germline ends. This CDR3 region has 13 residues. CDR1 SGHTA and CDR2 FQGTGA come from the germline V gene. The CDR3 protein is CASSLSAQHEQYF. The CDR3 DNA follows: TGTGCCAGCAGCCTCTCCGCTCAGCACGAGCAGTACTTC.

This chain connects TRBV7-2 to TRBJ2-3; D is uncertain. Germline loops: CDR1 SGHTA, CDR2 FQGNSA. The V gene lost 5 bases and the J gene lost 3 bases, with 6 bases spanning the gap. CDR3 size: 12 residues. This CDR3 is CASSPPTDTQYF. Written as DNA, the CDR3 is TGTGCCAGCAGCCCCCCGACAGATACGCAGTATTTT.

V and J are TRBV7-8 and TRBJ2-1; 9 nucleotides align to TRBD2. The CDR3 is 12 amino acids. Unmatched junction bases numbered 10, after V lost 6 bases and J lost 16 bases. Germline assignment: CDR1 SGHVS and CDR2 FQNEAQ. Written as DNA, the CDR3 is TGTGCCAGCAGTTTCAGCGGGAGGCTCCGCTTCTTC. Translation: CASSFSGRLRFF. Combining the CDR3 with reference TRBV7-8 and TRBJ2-1 gives the whole variable domain GAGVSQSPRYKVAKRGQDVALRCDPISGHVSLFWYQQALGQGPEFLTYFQNEAQLDKSGLPSDRFFAERPEGSVSTLKIQRTQQEDSAVYLCASSFSGRLRFFGPGTRLTVL.

The chain combines TRBV2 with TRBJ2-5, with unresolved D. From germline, CDR1 is SNHLY and CDR2 FYNNEI. Trimming cost V 4 bases and J 3 bases, with 9 bases left between them. CDR3 length: 13 amino acids. This chain's CDR3 is CASSVGREETQYF. The CDR3 DNA reads TGTGCCAGCAGTGTCGGCAGAGAAGAGACCCAGTACTTC.

The chain employs TRBV10-3 and TRBJ1-1; D remains unclear. V was trimmed by 11 bases and J by 4 bases, leaving 14 bases between them. The CDR3 contains 12 residues. Germline CDR1 and CDR2: ENHRY and SYGVKD. CDR3 residues: CASRSMGTEAFF. For the CDR3, the DNA is TGTGCCTCTAGGAGCATGGGCACTGAAGCTTTCTTT.